This T cell receptor beta chain was identified during a study of human T cells and chemical hapten exposure. Points from the study as a whole: With regard to DPC sensitization, TCRs above 1 in 1000 frequency did not change.

Library preparation tagged each individual cDNA molecule with a unique molecular identifier. In the original processing: Samples ranged from about 23,224 to 690,600 TCRs, with a median of roughly 95,000. TCRdb itself ran the 5' RACE reads through MiXCR, one entry per CDR3 protein. The V and J calls reflect TCRdb's pipeline rather than the authors' work. The sample has 110,000 to 150,000 distinct CDR3 sequences, 4.1% seen once; the top ten hold approximately 1.4%. Total RNA was isolated from unfractionated whole blood. CDR3 length: 14 amino acids. V lost 1 base, J lost 0 bases, and 7 bases lay in between. The germline CDR1 and CDR2 sequences are DFQATT and SNEGSKA (reference sequence). This clonotype was observed many times. Its antigen is currently unknown.

The chain recombines TRBV20-1 with TRBJ1-3; D remains ambiguous. This TCR was recovered from a female donor in good health. Written as DNA, the CDR3 is TGCAGTGCTAGAGCCCCAATCTCTGGAAACACCATATATTTT. Translation gives CSARAPISGNTIYF.